What follows are 9 T cell receptor beta chains derived from one specimen sequenced in a study of a mutant IDH1 vaccine in newly diagnosed glioma. Assay used: immunoSEQ multiplex PCR; TCRdb lists only in-frame clones, some missing. Altogether tens of thousands of clones are present, around 80% being singletons, with the ten largest covering around 2%. These receptors have no identified antigens. The time point was: week 5, during vaccination. The study gave 300 ug of mutant IDH1 20-mer peptide per vaccine dose, with topical imiquimod. This sample comprised PBMCs, obtained from a glioma patient whose treatment included an IDH1 peptide vaccine. All receptors derive from a woman aged 40 to 50 with glioma.

In this sample, this clone turned up a few times. V usage is TRBV9 and J usage is TRBJ1-1; D is ambiguous. The CDR3 is 14 amino acids. Germline V gives CDR1 SGDLS, CDR2 YYNGEE. The germline V and J ends were trimmed by 5 bases and 3 bases, with 14 bases remaining between them. CDR3 in DNA: TGTGCCAGCAGTTATTGGGATGGGGACACTGAAGCTTTCTTT. The encoded protein is CASSYWDGDTEAFF.

This clone showed up just a few times. J is TRBJ1-2 and V is TRBV2; no clear D. Trimming pared 5 bases from V and 4 bases from J, leaving 5 bases between. The germline V gene has CDR1 SNHLY and CDR2 FYNNEI. The CDR3 totals 11 residues. The CDR3 DNA is TGTGCCAGCAGTCAGAGCTATGGCTACACCTTC. Its translation: CASSQSYGYTF.

This chain uses TRBV18 with TRBJ1-5; a weak D match, TRBD1 (5 bases). The CDR3 is 16 amino acids. Germline V gene lookup returns CDR1 KGHSH and CDR2 LQKENI. V lost 2 bases and J lost 1, with 12 bases in between. The CDR3: CASSPTGTGSNQPQHF. The CDR3 coding sequence is TGTGCCAGCTCACCAACCGGGACCGGGAGCAATCAGCCCCAGCATTTT.

The chain joins TRBV6-1 to TRBJ2-5; 8 bases align to TRBD1. This CDR3 contains 13 residues. Germline CDR1 MNHNS, CDR2 SASEGT. J lost 6 bases, V lost 3 bases, and 3 bases had no gene match. CDR3: CASSDRGLKTQYF. In DNA, the CDR3 is TGTGCCAGCAGTGACAGGGGGCTGAAGACCCAGTACTTC.

The chain uses TRBV9 and TRBJ2-5; 9 nucleotides line up with TRBD1. The ends lost 4 bases at V and 1 base at J; junction bases unmatched: 2. Looked up from germline, CDR1 is SGDLS and CDR2 is YYNGEE. The length of the CDR3 is 14 residues. CDR3 in amino acids: CASSLGQGQETQYF. The CDR3 DNA follows: TGTGCCAGCAGCCTGGGACAGGGCCAAGAGACCCAGTACTTC.

J is TRBJ2-7 and V is TRBV5-1; D is perhaps TRBD1 (6 bases). The CDR3 runs 16 residues. In germline, CDR1 is SGHRS, CDR2 YFSETQ. V was cut by 5 bases and J by 2 bases, with 20 bases left in between. DNA for the CDR3: TGCGCCAGCAGTCCACACGACAGGACCTTCACCTACGAGCAGTACTTC. Residues: CASSPHDRTFTYEQYF.

This rearrangement joins TRBV19 to TRBJ1-2; TRBD1 aligns across 11 bases. V lost 1 base, J lost 3 bases, and 7 bases stayed unmatched. This CDR3 has 17 residues. Germline lookup yields CDR1 LNHDA and CDR2 SQIVND (reference sequence). CDR3 sequence (DNA): TGTGCCAGTAGTATAGGGACAGGGGGCGCCTCGGACTATGGCTACACCTTC. Residues: CASSIGTGGASDYGYTF.

This rearrangement joins TRBV7-9 to TRBJ2-7; D gene unclear. Looked up from germline, CDR1 is SEHNR and CDR2 is FQNEAQ (reference sequence). This CDR3 is 14 amino acids long. Trimming took off 1 base at V and 2 bases at J, with 9 bases between the two ends. In DNA, the CDR3 is TGTGCCAGCAGCTTAGGAGAGTATACCTACGAGCAGTACTTC. Protein: CASSLGEYTYEQYF.

The rearrangement links TRBV19 to TRBJ1-2; 7 bases are a match to TRBD1. The CDR3 spans 11 residues. The germline V gene encodes CDR1 LNHDA and CDR2 SQIVND (reference sequence). The junction had 5 bases not matched to a gene; V was cut back by 10 bases and J by 6 bases. CDR3 residues: CAIHRGHGYTF. As DNA, the CDR3 is TGTGCCATACACAGGGGCCATGGCTACACCTTC.